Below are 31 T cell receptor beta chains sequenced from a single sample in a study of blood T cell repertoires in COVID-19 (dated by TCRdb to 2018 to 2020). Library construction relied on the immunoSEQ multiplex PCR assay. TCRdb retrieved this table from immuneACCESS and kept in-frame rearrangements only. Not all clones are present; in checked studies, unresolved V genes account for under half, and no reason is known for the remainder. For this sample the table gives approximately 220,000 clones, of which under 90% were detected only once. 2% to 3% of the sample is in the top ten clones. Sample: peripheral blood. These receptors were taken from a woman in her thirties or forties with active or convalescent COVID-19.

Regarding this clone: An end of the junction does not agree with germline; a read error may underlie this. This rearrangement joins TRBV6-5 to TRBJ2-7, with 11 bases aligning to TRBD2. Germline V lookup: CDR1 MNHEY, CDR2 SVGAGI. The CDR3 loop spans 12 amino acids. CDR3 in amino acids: CASSSPTSGSVF. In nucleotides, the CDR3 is TGTGCCAGCAGTTCCCCCACTAGCGGGAGTGTCTTC.

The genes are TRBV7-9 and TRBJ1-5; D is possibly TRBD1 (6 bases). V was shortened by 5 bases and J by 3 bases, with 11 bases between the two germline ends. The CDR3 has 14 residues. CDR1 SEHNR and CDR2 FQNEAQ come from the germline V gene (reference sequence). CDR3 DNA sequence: TGTGCCAGCAGCCTCCGGGACAACAATCAGCCCCAGCATTTT. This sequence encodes CASSLRDNNQPQHF.

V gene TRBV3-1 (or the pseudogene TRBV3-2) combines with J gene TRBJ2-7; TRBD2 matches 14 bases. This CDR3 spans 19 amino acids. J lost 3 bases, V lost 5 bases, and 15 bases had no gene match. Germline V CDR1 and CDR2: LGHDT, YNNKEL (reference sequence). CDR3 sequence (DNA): TGTGCCAGCAGCTCGCCGGCCGGGACTAGCGGGGGCACCTACTACGAGCAGTACTTC. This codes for CASSSPAGTSGGTYYEQYF.

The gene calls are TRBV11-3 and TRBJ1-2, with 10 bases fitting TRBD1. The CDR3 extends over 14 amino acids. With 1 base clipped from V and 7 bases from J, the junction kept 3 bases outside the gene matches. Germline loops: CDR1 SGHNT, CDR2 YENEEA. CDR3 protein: CASSLGDRGTGYTF. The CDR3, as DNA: TGTGCCAGCAGCTTAGGGGACAGGGGAACTGGCTACACCTTC.

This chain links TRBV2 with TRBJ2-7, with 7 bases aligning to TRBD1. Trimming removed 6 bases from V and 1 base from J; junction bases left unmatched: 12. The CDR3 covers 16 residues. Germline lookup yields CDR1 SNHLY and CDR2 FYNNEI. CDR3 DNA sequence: TGTGCCAGCAGCGACCTAACCAACAGGGGTTCCTACGAGCAGTACTTC. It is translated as CASSDLTNRGSYEQYF.

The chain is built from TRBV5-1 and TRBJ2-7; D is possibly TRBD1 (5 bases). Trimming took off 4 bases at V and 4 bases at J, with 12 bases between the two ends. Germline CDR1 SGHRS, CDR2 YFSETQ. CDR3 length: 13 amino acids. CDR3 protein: CASSPQGTYEQYF. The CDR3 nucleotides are TGCGCCAGCAGCCCCCAGGGAACATACGAGCAGTACTTC.

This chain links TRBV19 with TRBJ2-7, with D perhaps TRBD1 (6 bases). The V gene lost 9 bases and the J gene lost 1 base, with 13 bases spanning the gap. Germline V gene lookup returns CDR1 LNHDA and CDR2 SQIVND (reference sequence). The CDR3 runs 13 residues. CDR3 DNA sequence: TGTGCCAGCAGACCCGGACAGTCCTACGAGCAGTACTTC. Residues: CASRPGQSYEQYF.

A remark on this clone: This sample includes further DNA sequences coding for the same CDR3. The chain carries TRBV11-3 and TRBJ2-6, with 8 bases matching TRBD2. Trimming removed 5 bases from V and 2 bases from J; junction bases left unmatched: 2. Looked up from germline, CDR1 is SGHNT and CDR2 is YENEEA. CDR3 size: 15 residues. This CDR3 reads CASSPGGAGANVLTF. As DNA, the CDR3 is TGTGCCAGCAGCCCGGGGGGGGCTGGGGCCAACGTCCTGACTTTC.

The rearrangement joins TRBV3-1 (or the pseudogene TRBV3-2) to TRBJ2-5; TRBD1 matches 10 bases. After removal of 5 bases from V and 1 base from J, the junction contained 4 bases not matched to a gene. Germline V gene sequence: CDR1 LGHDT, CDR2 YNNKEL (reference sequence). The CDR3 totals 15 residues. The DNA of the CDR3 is TGTGCCAGCAGCTTAGGGACAGGGGCCCAAGAGACCCAGTACTTC. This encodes CASSLGTGAQETQYF.

The DNA for the CDR3 is TGTGCCAGCAGCCGCGGACAGGGTCTGAACACTGAAGCTTTCTTT. Amino acids: CASSRGQGLNTEAFF. V and J are TRBV6-2 or TRBV6-3 and TRBJ1-1; 8 bases match TRBD1. The length of the CDR3 is 15 residues. Per germline, CDR1 MNHEY and CDR2 SVGEGT. Trimming took 6 bases from V and 0 from J; bases not matched to a gene: 6.

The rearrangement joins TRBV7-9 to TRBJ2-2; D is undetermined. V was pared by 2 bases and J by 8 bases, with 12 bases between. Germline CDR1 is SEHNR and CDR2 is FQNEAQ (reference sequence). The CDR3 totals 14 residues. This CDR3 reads CASSLPGSLGELFF. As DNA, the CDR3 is TGTGCCAGCAGCTTACCCGGGTCTCTGGGGGAGCTGTTTTTT.

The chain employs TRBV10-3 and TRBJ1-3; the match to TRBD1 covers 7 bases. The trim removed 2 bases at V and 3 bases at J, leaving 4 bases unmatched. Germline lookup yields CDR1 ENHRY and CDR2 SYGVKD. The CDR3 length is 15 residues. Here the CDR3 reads CAISEQGGIGNTIYF. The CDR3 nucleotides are TGTGCCATCAGTGAGCAAGGGGGCATTGGAAACACCATATATTTT.

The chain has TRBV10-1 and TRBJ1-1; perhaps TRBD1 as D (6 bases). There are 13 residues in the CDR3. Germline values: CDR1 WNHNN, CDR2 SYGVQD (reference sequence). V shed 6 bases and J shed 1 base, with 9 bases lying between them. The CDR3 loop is CASRLDRNTEAFF. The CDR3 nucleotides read TGCGCCAGCAGACTGGACAGGAACACTGAAGCTTTCTTT.

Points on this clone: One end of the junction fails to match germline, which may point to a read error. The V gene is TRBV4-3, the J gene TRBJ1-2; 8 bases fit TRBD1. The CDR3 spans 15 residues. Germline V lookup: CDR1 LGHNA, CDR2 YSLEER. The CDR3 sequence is CASSQDGTGYYGYTF. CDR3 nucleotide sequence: TGCGCCAGCAGTCAAGATGGGACAGGCTACTATGGCTACACCTTC.

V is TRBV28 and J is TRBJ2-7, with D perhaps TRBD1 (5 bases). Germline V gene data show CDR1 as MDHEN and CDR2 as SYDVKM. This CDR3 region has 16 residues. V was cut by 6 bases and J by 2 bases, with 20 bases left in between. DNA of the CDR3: TGTGCCAGCAGCACTCGGTGGGGCAGGATTCCCTACGAGCAGTACTTC. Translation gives CASSTRWGRIPYEQYF.

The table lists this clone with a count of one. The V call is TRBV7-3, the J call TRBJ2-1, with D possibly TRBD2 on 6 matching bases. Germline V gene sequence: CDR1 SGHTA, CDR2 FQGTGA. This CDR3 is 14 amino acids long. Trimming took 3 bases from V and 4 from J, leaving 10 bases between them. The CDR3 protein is CASSFGGGYNEQFF. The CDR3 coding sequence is TGTGCCAGCAGCTTCGGGGGAGGATACAATGAGCAGTTCTTC. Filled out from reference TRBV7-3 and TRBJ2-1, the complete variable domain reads GAGVSQTPSNKVTEKGKYVELRCDPISGHTALYWYRQSLGQGPEFLIYFQGTGAADDSGLPNDRFFAVRPEGSVSTLKIQRTERGDSAVYLCASSFGGGYNEQFFGPGTRLTVL.

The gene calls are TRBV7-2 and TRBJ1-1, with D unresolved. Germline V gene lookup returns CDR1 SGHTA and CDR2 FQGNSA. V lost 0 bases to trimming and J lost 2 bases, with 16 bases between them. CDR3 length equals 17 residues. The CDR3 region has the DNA TGTGCCAGCAGCTTAGCTCCTCTAACCCGTTCTAACACTGAAGCTTTCTTT. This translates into CASSLAPLTRSNTEAFF.

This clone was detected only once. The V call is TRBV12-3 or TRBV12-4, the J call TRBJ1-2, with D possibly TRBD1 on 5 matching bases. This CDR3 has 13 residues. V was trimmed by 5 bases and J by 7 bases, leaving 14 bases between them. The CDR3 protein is CASSESTVSGYTF. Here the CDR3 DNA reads TGTGCCAGCAGTGAATCGACAGTGTCTGGCTACACCTTC.

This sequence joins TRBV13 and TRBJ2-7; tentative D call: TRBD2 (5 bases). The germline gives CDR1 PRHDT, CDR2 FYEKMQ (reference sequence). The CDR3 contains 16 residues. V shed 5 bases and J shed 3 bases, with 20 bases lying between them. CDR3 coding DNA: TGTGCCAGCAGCAAAAAGACCCCGCGGGCTTTCTACGAGCAGTACTTC. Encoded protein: CASSKKTPRAFYEQYF.

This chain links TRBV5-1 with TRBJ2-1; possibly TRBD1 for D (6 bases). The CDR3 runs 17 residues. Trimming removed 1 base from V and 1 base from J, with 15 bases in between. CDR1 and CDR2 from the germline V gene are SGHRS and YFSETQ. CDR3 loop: CASSLRGSQGSYNEQFF. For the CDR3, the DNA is TGCGCCAGCAGCTTGAGGGGCTCCCAGGGGTCCTACAATGAGCAGTTCTTC.

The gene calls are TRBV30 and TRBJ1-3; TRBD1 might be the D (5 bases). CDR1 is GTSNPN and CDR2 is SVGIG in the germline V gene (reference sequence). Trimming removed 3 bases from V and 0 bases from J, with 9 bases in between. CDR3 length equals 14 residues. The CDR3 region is CAWSAGNSGNTIYF. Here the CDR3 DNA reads TGTGCCTGGAGCGCAGGGAACTCTGGAAACACCATATATTTT.

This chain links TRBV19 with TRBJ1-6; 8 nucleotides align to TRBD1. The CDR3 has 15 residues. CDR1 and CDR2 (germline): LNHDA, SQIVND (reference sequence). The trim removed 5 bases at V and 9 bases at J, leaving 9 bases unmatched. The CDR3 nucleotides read TGTGCCAGTAGTGAGCGGACAGGGTCGCGTTCACCCCTCCACTTT. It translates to CASSERTGSRSPLHF.

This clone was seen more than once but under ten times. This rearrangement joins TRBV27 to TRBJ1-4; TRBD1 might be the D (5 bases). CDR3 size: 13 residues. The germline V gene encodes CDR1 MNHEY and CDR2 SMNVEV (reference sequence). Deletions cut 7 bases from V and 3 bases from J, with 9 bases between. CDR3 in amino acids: CASKGLANEKLFF. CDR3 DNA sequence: TGTGCCAGCAAGGGGTTGGCTAATGAAAAACTGTTTTTT.

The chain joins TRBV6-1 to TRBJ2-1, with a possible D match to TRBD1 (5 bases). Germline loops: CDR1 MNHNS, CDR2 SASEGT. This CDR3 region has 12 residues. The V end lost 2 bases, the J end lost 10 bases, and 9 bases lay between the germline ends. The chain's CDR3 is CASSENRPEQFF. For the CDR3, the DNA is TGTGCCAGCAGTGAAAACAGGCCAGAGCAGTTCTTC.

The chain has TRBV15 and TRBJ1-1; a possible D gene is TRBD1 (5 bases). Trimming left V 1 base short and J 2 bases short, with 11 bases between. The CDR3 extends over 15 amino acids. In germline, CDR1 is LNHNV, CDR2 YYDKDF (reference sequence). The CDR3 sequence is CATSRVQEGNTEAFF. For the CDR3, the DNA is TGTGCCACCAGCAGAGTACAGGAGGGAAACACTGAAGCTTTCTTT.

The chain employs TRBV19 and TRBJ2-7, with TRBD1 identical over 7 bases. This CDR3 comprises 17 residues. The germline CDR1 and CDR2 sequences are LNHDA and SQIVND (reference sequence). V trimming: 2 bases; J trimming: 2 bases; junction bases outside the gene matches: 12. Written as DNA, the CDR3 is TGTGCCAGTAGTATAACCTTAACGTCGCAGGGGGCCTACGAGCAGTACTTC. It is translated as CASSITLTSQGAYEQYF.

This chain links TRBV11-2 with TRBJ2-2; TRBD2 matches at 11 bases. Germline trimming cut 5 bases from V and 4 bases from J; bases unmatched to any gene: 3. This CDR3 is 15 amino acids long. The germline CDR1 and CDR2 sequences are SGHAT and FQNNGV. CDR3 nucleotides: TGTGCCAGCAGCCGACTAGCGGGGCCCACCGGGGAGCTGTTTTTT. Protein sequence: CASSRLAGPTGELFF.

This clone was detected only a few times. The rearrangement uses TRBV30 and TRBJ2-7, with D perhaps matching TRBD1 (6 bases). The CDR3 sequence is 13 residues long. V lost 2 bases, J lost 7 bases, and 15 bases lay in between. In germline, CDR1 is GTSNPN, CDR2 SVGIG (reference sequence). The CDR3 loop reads CAWSRDTLFEQYF. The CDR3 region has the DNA TGTGCCTGGAGTAGGGACACCCTTTTTGAGCAGTACTTC. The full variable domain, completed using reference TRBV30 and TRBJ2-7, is SQTIHQWPATLVQPVGSPLSLECTVEGTSNPNLYWYRQAAGRGLQLLFYSVGIGQISSEVPQNLSASRPQDRQFILSSKKLLLSDSGFYLCAWSRDTLFEQYFGPGTRLTVT.

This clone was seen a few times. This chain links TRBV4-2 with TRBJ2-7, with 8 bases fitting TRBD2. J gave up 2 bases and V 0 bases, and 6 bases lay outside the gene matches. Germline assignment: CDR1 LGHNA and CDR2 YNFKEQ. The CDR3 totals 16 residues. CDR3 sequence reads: CASSQDLGRGAYEQYF. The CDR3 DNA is TGTGCCAGCAGCCAAGATCTAGGGCGGGGGGCCTACGAGCAGTACTTC.

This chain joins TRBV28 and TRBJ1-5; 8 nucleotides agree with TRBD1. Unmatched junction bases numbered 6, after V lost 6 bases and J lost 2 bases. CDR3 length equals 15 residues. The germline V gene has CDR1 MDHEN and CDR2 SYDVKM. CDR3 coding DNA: TGTGCCAGCAGGCTCACAGGGGGAGGCAATCAGCCCCAGCATTTT. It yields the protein CASRLTGGGNQPQHF.

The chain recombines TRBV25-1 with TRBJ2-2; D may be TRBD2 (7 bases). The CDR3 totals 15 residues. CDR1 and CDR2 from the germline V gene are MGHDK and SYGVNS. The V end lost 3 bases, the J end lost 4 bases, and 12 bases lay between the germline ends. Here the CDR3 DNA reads TGTGCCAGCAGTGAGTGGGGGGGCGTCACCGGGGAGCTGTTTTTT. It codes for CASSEWGGVTGELFF. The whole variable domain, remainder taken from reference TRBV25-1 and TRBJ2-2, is EADIYQTPRYLVIGTGKKITLECSQTMGHDKMYWYQQDPGMELHLIHYSYGVNSTEKGDLSSESTVSRIRTEHFPLTLESARPSHTSQYLCASSEWGGVTGELFFGEGSRLTVL.